What follows are 21 T cell receptor beta chains derived from one specimen sequenced in a study of blood T cell repertoires in COVID-19. The data were produced by immunoSEQ multiplex PCR, yet TCRdb's version contains in-frame clones alone and is incomplete. The repertoire holds about 230,000 clones, with 70% to 90% as singletons. Material: PBMCs or T cells enriched from blood (not recorded which). Every receptor here comes from a young man who had recovered from COVID-19.

The J gene is TRBJ2-7, the V gene TRBV10-3; D unclear. Germline CDR1 ENHRY, CDR2 SYGVKD. This CDR3 is 14 amino acids long. V lost 7 bases and J 3 bases, leaving 16 bases between the germline ends. The CDR3, as DNA: TGTGCCATCAAACGGCCAGGTACAAACTACGAGCAGTACTTC. Residues: CAIKRPGTNYEQYF.

Comments on this clone: Other DNA sequences in the sample encode the same CDR3. The V and J genes are TRBV3-1 (or the pseudogene TRBV3-2) and TRBJ1-5; 8 bases map to TRBD1. Germline V gene data show CDR1 as LGHDT and CDR2 as YNNKEL (reference sequence). Unmatched junction bases numbered 3, after V lost 2 bases and J lost 3 bases. This CDR3 comprises 15 residues. The CDR3 DNA reads TGTGCCAGCAGCCAAACAGGGGGTCCCAATCAGCCCCAGCATTTT. It yields the protein CASSQTGGPNQPQHF.

The chain has TRBV5-6 and TRBJ1-1, with TRBD1 matching 12 bases. Germline V CDR1 and CDR2: SGHDT, YYEEEE. Losses at the gene ends were 4 bases for V and 5 bases for J; bases not matched to a gene: 9. This CDR3 spans 16 amino acids. As DNA, the CDR3 is TGTGCCAGCAGCCTGCACGGGACAGGGGGCAATACTGAAGCTTTCTTT. Its translation is CASSLHGTGGNTEAFF.

V gene TRBV5-4 combines with J gene TRBJ2-7; possible D gene TRBD1, 6 bases. Per germline, CDR1 SGHNT and CDR2 YYREEE (reference sequence). This CDR3 spans 14 amino acids. V dropped 4 bases and J dropped 5 bases, with 16 bases sitting between them. The chain's CDR3 is CASSPEQGSHEQYF. The CDR3 DNA reads as TGTGCCAGCAGCCCTGAACAGGGATCCCACGAGCAGTACTTC. Together with reference TRBV5-4 and TRBJ2-7, the CDR3 gives the full variable domain: ETGVTQSPTHLIKTRGQQVTLRCSSQSGHNTVSWYQQALGQGPQFIFQYYREEENGRGNFPPRFSGLQFPNYSSELNVNALELDDSALYLCASSPEQGSHEQYFGPGTRLTVT.

The V and J genes are TRBV6-5 and TRBJ2-7, with D hard to call. This CDR3 comprises 14 residues. CDR1 is MNHEY and CDR2 is SVGAGI in the germline V gene. The V end was cut by 6 bases, the J end by 4 bases, with 16 bases between. Written as DNA, the CDR3 is TGTGCCAGCAGGTCTGGCGGAAGGATGTACGAGCAGTACTTC. This encodes CASRSGGRMYEQYF.

This chain links TRBV28 with TRBJ1-5; 7 nucleotides agree with TRBD1. In germline, CDR1 is MDHEN, CDR2 SYDVKM. V dropped 4 bases and J dropped 0; count of bases not matched to a gene: 12. The CDR3 runs 18 residues. For the CDR3, the DNA is TGTGCCAGCAGTTCCGGGACAGCAAGGTACAATAGCAATCAGCCCCAGCATTTT. Amino acids: CASSSGTARYNSNQPQHF.

Only a few counts were recorded for this clone. This chain connects TRBV18 to TRBJ2-2, with D possibly being TRBD1 (5 bases). V lost 2 bases, J lost 5 bases, and 18 bases lay in between. The CDR3 covers 17 residues. From germline, CDR1 is KGHSH and CDR2 LQKENI. The CDR3 region is CASSPGDSLIYTGELFF. Here the CDR3 DNA reads TGTGCCAGCTCACCAGGCGACAGTTTAATTTATACCGGGGAGCTGTTTTTT.

The gene calls are TRBV19 and TRBJ1-6; no definite D call. V was trimmed by 3 bases and J by 9 bases, leaving 12 bases between them. In germline, CDR1 is LNHDA, CDR2 SQIVND (reference sequence). This CDR3 is built from 14 residues. CDR3: CASSMRRGISPLHF. The CDR3 region has the DNA TGTGCCAGTAGTATGAGGCGGGGAATTTCACCCCTCCACTTT. The complete variable domain, with remaining parts taken from reference TRBV19 and TRBJ1-6, reads DGGITQSPKYLFRKEGQNVTLSCEQNLNHDAMYWYRQDPGQGLRLIYYSQIVNDFQKGDIAEGYSVSREKKESFPLTVTSAQKNPTAFYLCASSMRRGISPLHFGNGTRLTVT.

The rearrangement links TRBV3-1 (or the pseudogene TRBV3-2) to TRBJ1-1, with TRBD1 as a possible D gene (5 bases). The CDR3 is made up of 15 amino acids. Germline V gives CDR1 LGHDT, CDR2 YNNKEL (reference sequence). Deletions cut 7 bases from V and 2 bases from J, with 17 bases between. CDR3 residues: CASTPSGAVNTEAFF. The CDR3, as DNA: TGTGCCAGCACCCCGAGTGGGGCTGTTAACACTGAAGCTTTCTTT.

CDR3 amino acids: CASSGLAELYTQYF. Written as DNA, the CDR3 is TGTGCCAGCAGTGGTCTTGCGGAGCTCTATACGCAGTATTTT. V and J are TRBV25-1 and TRBJ2-3; D unresolved. Germline V gene lookup returns CDR1 MGHDK and CDR2 SYGVNS. The CDR3 covers 14 residues. Trimming stripped 4 bases from V and 7 bases from J, with 15 bases between.

This clone was found a few times. The junction does not match germline at one end; this may be a read error. The chain employs TRBV2 and TRBJ1-2; D is unclear. Looked up from germline, CDR1 is SNHLY and CDR2 is FYNNEI. The CDR3 length is 12 residues. The CDR3 DNA sequence: TGTGCCAGCAGTTCCCTGGACTACGGCTACACCTTC. Protein sequence: CASSSLDYGYTF.

V is TRBV3-1 (or the pseudogene TRBV3-2) and J is TRBJ2-7, with 10 nucleotides matching TRBD1. V was pared by 1 base and J by 5 bases, with 8 bases of the junction left unmatched. Germline V lookup: CDR1 LGHDT, CDR2 YNNKEL (reference sequence). CDR3 size: 16 residues. Here the CDR3 reads CASSQVAGQGRNEQYF. The DNA for the CDR3 is TGTGCCAGCAGCCAAGTGGCGGGACAGGGGAGGAACGAGCAGTACTTC.

For the CDR3, the DNA is TGTGCCAGCAGCTTATCGGGAATCTCTGGAAACACCATATATTTT. The encoded protein is CASSLSGISGNTIYF. The V gene is TRBV7-9, the J gene TRBJ1-3; no definite D call. Germline V gene sequence: CDR1 SEHNR, CDR2 FQNEAQ (reference sequence). The CDR3 is 15 residues long. The V end lost 2 bases, the J end lost 0 bases, and 8 bases lay between the germline ends.

Regarding this clone: Additional DNA sequences in this sample encode the identical CDR3. The CDR3 here is CASSYSGTGGYEQYF. The CDR3 DNA follows: TGTGCCAGCAGTTATTCCGGGACAGGTGGATACGAGCAGTACTTC. The J gene is TRBJ2-7, the V gene TRBV6-5, with TRBD1 identical over 8 bases. V was pared by 3 bases and J by 4 bases, with 8 bases of the junction left unmatched. The CDR3 contains 15 residues. Germline V gene lookup returns CDR1 MNHEY and CDR2 SVGAGI.

The chain recombines TRBV6-5 with TRBJ1-1, with D unclear. V lost 5 bases, J lost 1 base, and 11 bases lay in between. This CDR3 is 14 amino acids long. Germline V lookup: CDR1 MNHEY, CDR2 SVGAGI. Written as DNA, the CDR3 is TGTGCCAGCAGTAGACAAGGATCGAACACTGAAGCTTTCTTT. It is translated as CASSRQGSNTEAFF.

This sequence joins TRBV6-5 and TRBJ1-4, with D unclear. V shed 2 bases and J shed 8 bases, with 18 bases lying between them. Germline V gene lookup returns CDR1 MNHEY and CDR2 SVGAGI. The CDR3 is 16 residues long. CDR3 sequence (DNA): TGTGCCAGCAGTTACGAGGTTTCCCCACCACCGGAAAAACTGTTTTTT. It translates to CASSYEVSPPPEKLFF.

The chain carries TRBV28 and TRBJ1-1; D unclear. The CDR3 totals 15 residues. V was shortened by 2 bases and J by 0 bases, with 10 bases between the two germline ends. CDR1 MDHEN and CDR2 SYDVKM come from the germline V gene. CDR3 DNA sequence: TGTGCCAGCAGTTTACTTACAACTATGAACACTGAAGCTTTCTTT. It encodes CASSLLTTMNTEAFF.

V gene TRBV18 combines with J gene TRBJ2-7; 7 nucleotides agree with TRBD2. J was trimmed by 3 bases and V by 1 base; bases with no gene match: 6. This CDR3 is 15 amino acids long. Germline V gene sequence: CDR1 KGHSH, CDR2 LQKENI. The CDR3 loop reads CASSPRGGDSYEQYF. As DNA, the CDR3 is TGTGCCAGCTCACCACGGGGGGGAGATAGCTACGAGCAGTACTTC.

The V gene is TRBV29-1, the J gene TRBJ2-1; 9 bases are shared with TRBD2. The length of the CDR3 is 14 residues. The V segment lost 3 bases and the J segment 4 bases; nucleotides outside the gene matches: 4. Looked up from germline, CDR1 is SQVTM and CDR2 is ANQGSEA. The DNA for the CDR3 is TGCAGCGTTGAGGCTAGCGGGGATTACAATGAGCAGTTCTTC. Translated, it gives CSVEASGDYNEQFF.

V is TRBV5-1 and J is TRBJ2-2, with D possibly matching TRBD1 (5 bases). The V and J ends lost 4 bases and 1 base respectively, with 11 bases between them. This CDR3 comprises 15 residues. The V gene's germline CDR1 is SGHRS and CDR2 YFSETQ. The CDR3 bases are TGCGCCAGCAGCCAGGGTGGAGAGAACACCGGGGAGCTGTTTTTT. Translating gives CASSQGGENTGELFF.

The chain recombines TRBV6-5 with TRBJ1-2, with 8 bases that match TRBD1. The CDR3 contains 15 residues. V dropped 6 bases and J dropped 8; count of bases not matched to a gene: 14. CDR1 MNHEY and CDR2 SVGAGI come from the germline V gene. The CDR3 spells CASSPAGRGHEGYTF. As DNA, the CDR3 is TGTGCCAGCAGCCCAGCCGGCAGGGGGCATGAGGGCTACACCTTC.